This record covers a single T cell receptor beta chain. Self-reported history from a screening survey and questionnaire set each donor's cohort. People in the exposed group encountered a COVID-19 case within 2 weeks before entering the study. This sample was taken from a study of blood T cell repertoires in COVID-19. Method: immunoSEQ multiplex PCR; TCRdb's copy keeps in-frame clones and lacks some. The table includes fewer than 400,000 clones, roughly nine tenths detected once. Sequencing was performed on PBMCs or T cells enriched from blood (not recorded which). This sequence originates from a woman younger than 45 who had been exposed to COVID-19.

CDR3 in amino acids: CASSTGQGGTQPQHF. CDR3 nucleotide sequence: TGTGCCAGCAGTACAGGACAGGGAGGAACTCAGCCCCAGCATTTT. J is TRBJ1-5 and V is TRBV6-5, with 8 bases matching TRBD1. The CDR3 is 15 residues long. The V gene end was trimmed by 5 bases and the J gene end by 6 bases; junction bases not matched to a gene: 9. CDR1 and CDR2 from the germline V gene are MNHEY and SVGAGI.